These 25 T cell receptor beta chains originate from one sample sequenced in a study of blood T cells in healthy people across ages. For the second PCR, which ran for 7 to 11 cycles, a sample-barcoded 5' primer and a J-beta primer mix were used. TCRdb reanalysed the 5' RACE reads using MiXCR and keeps one entry per CDR3 protein. The sample records around 2 million distinct CDR3 sequences, about 39% being singletons. Sequencing input: blood. The source is a human donor in good health.

The CDR3 sequence: CASSASDSYNYGYTF. CDR3 DNA: TGTGCCAGCAGCGCTTCAGACAGTTATAACTATGGCTACACCTTC. The rearrangement links TRBV9 to TRBJ1-2; D is perhaps TRBD1 (5 bases). V lost 3 bases, J lost 1 base, and 13 bases lay in between. This CDR3 spans 15 amino acids. Germline V gene sequence: CDR1 SGDLS, CDR2 YYNGEE.

The CDR3 bases are TGTGCCAGCAGCTACAACGCTGAAGCTTTCTTT. It specifies CASSYNAEAFF. The rearrangement joins TRBV7-2 to TRBJ1-1, with D unclear. The CDR3 extends over 11 amino acids. Germline V gene data show CDR1 as SGHTA and CDR2 as FQGNSA. Trimming shortened V by 4 bases and J by 6 bases, and 6 bases separated the two germline ends. Filled out from reference TRBV7-2 and TRBJ1-1, the complete variable domain reads GAGVSQSPSNKVTEKGKDVELRCDPISGHTALYWYRQSLGQGLEFLIYFQGNSAPDKSGLPSDRFSAERTGGSVSTLTIQRTQQEDSAVYLCASSYNAEAFFGQGTRLTVV.

This clonotype was observed a handful of times. This sequence joins TRBV7-3 and TRBJ2-5, with D hard to call. Germline V gene sequence: CDR1 SGHTA, CDR2 FQGTGA. V lost 2 bases, J lost 4 bases, and 11 bases lay in between. The CDR3 has 14 amino acids. DNA of the CDR3: TGTGCCAGCAGCTTAGGACCTGTGGGAGAGACCCAGTACTTC. Translating gives CASSLGPVGETQYF. Variable domain in full (rest from reference TRBV7-3 and TRBJ2-5): GAGVSQTPSNKVTEKGKYVELRCDPISGHTALYWYRQSLGQGPEFLIYFQGTGAADDSGLPNDRFFAVRPEGSVSTLKIQRTERGDSAVYLCASSLGPVGETQYFGPGTRLLVL.

By share of the sample, this clonotype is medium-sized. This rearrangement joins TRBV5-5 to TRBJ2-5; 7 bases line up with TRBD2. The germline V gene has CDR1 SGHKS and CDR2 YYEKEE (reference sequence). This CDR3 region has 14 residues. J gave up 4 bases and V 0 bases, and 3 bases lay outside the gene matches. The CDR3 DNA reads as TGTGCCAGCAGCTTGGGCGGGGAGGGAGAGACCCAGTACTTC. Residues: CASSLGGEGETQYF.

As to this clonotype: A clone one base away is much larger, so this may be a read error. DNA for the CDR3: TGCAGTGCTAGAGAGGCAGGCTATGGCTACACCTTC. The encoded protein is CSAREAGYGYTF. This chain connects TRBV20-1 to TRBJ1-2; the D is unclear. CDR1 is DFQATT, CDR2 SNEGSKA, per germline (reference sequence). Trimming removed 0 bases from V and 4 bases from J, with 6 bases in between. The CDR3 has 12 amino acids.

The chain uses TRBV29-1 and TRBJ2-5; 7 bases line up with TRBD1. With the DNA end fitting TRBJ2-1 better, the J assignment may be wrong. The CDR3 loop spans 13 amino acids. The germline V gene has CDR1 SQVTM and CDR2 ANQGSEA. CDR3 sequence: CSVVDRDQETQFF. The CDR3 bases are TGCAGCGTCGTCGACAGGGACCAGGAGACCCAGTTCTTC.

CDR3 protein: CASSESRSYYEQYF. The CDR3 bases are TGTGCCAGCAGTGAAAGCCGGAGCTACTACGAGCAGTACTTC. The V call is TRBV6-1, the J call TRBJ2-7; D ambiguous. Trimming took off 2 bases at V and 3 bases at J, with 11 bases between the two ends. This CDR3 contains 14 residues. From germline, CDR1 is MNHNS and CDR2 SASEGT.

The CDR3 bases are TGCAGCGTTCTGACGGGCAACACCGGGGAGCTGTTTTTT. Residues: CSVLTGNTGELFF. The chain uses TRBV29-1 and TRBJ2-2; D unresolved. This CDR3 region has 13 residues. Deletions cut 5 bases from V and 2 bases from J, with 9 bases between. Per the germline V gene, CDR1 is SQVTM and CDR2 is ANQGSEA.

This clonotype was counted between two and nine times. V and J are TRBV4-3 and TRBJ2-7; possible D gene TRBD2, 5 bases. V dropped 4 bases and J dropped 3 bases, with 25 bases sitting between them. Germline CDR1 and CDR2: LGHNA and YSLEER. CDR3 size: 18 residues. The CDR3 region is CASSPRASYTSSHYEQYF. The CDR3 region has the DNA TGCGCCAGCAGCCCTCGGGCTAGCTATACTTCATCCCACTACGAGCAGTACTTC.

The chain joins TRBV28 to TRBJ2-7; the D gene is possibly TRBD2 (6 bases). Germline lookup yields CDR1 MDHEN and CDR2 SYDVKM. CDR3 length: 11 amino acids. With 8 bases removed from V and 3 bases from J, the gap between germline ends came to 8 bases. CDR3 residues: CASHGSYEQYF. The CDR3 DNA reads TGTGCCAGCCACGGGAGCTACGAGCAGTACTTC. Drawing the rest from reference TRBV28 and TRBJ2-7, the complete variable domain is DVKVTQSSRYLVKRTGEKVFLECVQDMDHENMFWYRQDPGLGLRLIYFSYDVKMKEKGDIPEGYSVSREKKERFSLILESASTNQTSMYLCASHGSYEQYFGPGTRLTVT.

The V and J genes are TRBV29-1 and TRBJ1-2, with no clear D. With 6 bases removed from V and 2 bases from J, the gap between germline ends came to 13 bases. Germline assignment: CDR1 SQVTM and CDR2 ANQGSEA. The CDR3 consists of 13 residues. The CDR3 reads CSVPRQPNYGYTF. The CDR3 nucleotides are TGCAGCGTCCCTAGGCAGCCGAACTATGGCTACACCTTC.

The genes are TRBV5-5 and TRBJ2-3; TRBD2 aligns across 8 bases. Germline V gives CDR1 SGHKS, CDR2 YYEKEE (reference sequence). V was pared by 4 bases and J by 3 bases, with 10 bases of the junction left unmatched. The CDR3 length is 16 residues. CDR3 DNA sequence: TGTGCCAGCAGCCTCGACCGGGGGGGCCGAACAGATACGCAGTATTTT. This translates into CASSLDRGGRTDTQYF.

To note about this clonotype: At one of its ends the junction is not consistent with the germline gene, which may arise from a read error. V usage is TRBV4-3 and J usage is TRBJ2-1; 15 bases are a match to TRBD2. Per germline, CDR1 LGHNA and CDR2 YSLEER. This CDR3 has 20 amino acids. CDR3 DNA sequence: TGCGCCAACAGCCCCTTACCGGGACTAGCGGGGGGCGGGGCTGACAATGAGCAGTTCTTC. Protein: CANSPLPGLAGGGADNEQFF.

The chain carries TRBV5-1 and TRBJ2-3, with D perhaps TRBD2 (5 bases). Trimming took 2 bases from V and 2 from J, leaving 12 bases between them. There are 15 residues in the CDR3. Germline assignment: CDR1 SGHRS and CDR2 YFSETQ. For the CDR3, the DNA is TGCGCCAGCAGCTTTGGAGGATTCCACACAGATACGCAGTATTTT. Translated: CASSFGGFHTDTQYF. The complete variable domain, with remaining parts taken from reference TRBV5-1 and TRBJ2-3, reads KAGVTQTPRYLIKTRGQQVTLSCSPISGHRSVSWYQQTPGQGLQFLFEYFSETQRNKGNFPGRFSGRQFSNSRSEMNVSTLELGDSALYLCASSFGGFHTDTQYFGPGTRLTVL.

This chain's CDR3 is CASSQELLAGSMETQYF. As DNA, the CDR3 is TGTGCCAGCAGCCAAGAATTATTAGCGGGGTCGATGGAGACCCAGTACTTC. V usage is TRBV4-2 and J usage is TRBJ2-5, with 8 bases identical to TRBD2. The CDR3 sequence is 17 residues long. Germline CDR1 and CDR2: LGHNA and YNFKEQ. The V and J ends lost 0 bases and 5 bases, in that order; junction bases with no gene match: 11.

This chain links TRBV20-1 with TRBJ2-7; D may be TRBD1 (6 bases). The CDR3 is 13 amino acids. CDR1 is DFQATT, CDR2 SNEGSKA, per germline (reference sequence). Trimming shortened V by 3 bases and J by 1 base, and 10 bases separated the two germline ends. CDR3 in amino acids: CSARGARSYEQYF. CDR3 bases: TGCAGTGCTAGGGGGGCTAGGTCCTACGAGCAGTACTTC.

V usage is TRBV5-1 and J usage is TRBJ2-1, with unresolved D. The CDR3 covers 15 residues. The ends were cut back, 0 bases at V and 4 bases at J, with 11 bases in the middle. The germline CDR1 and CDR2 sequences are SGHRS and YFSETQ. CDR3 sequence reads: CASSLADMVYNEQFF. CDR3 coding DNA: TGCGCCAGCAGCTTGGCCGACATGGTTTACAATGAGCAGTTCTTC. The whole variable domain, filled in from reference TRBV5-1 and TRBJ2-1, reads KAGVTQTPRYLIKTRGQQVTLSCSPISGHRSVSWYQQTPGQGLQFLFEYFSETQRNKGNFPGRFSGRQFSNSRSEMNVSTLELGDSALYLCASSLADMVYNEQFFGPGTRLTVL.

This clonotype appeared a few times. The chain carries TRBV7-6 and TRBJ2-1; D is perhaps TRBD1 (5 bases). This CDR3 spans 16 amino acids. V gave up 1 base and J gave up 8 bases, with 18 bases separating them. In germline, CDR1 is SGHVS, CDR2 FNYEAQ. DNA of the CDR3: TGTGCCAGCAGCTTAGGGACGTGGGGCCTGGATGATGAGCAGTTCTTC. Its translation is CASSLGTWGLDDEQFF.

V and J are TRBV4-2 and TRBJ1-3, with D unclear. This CDR3 spans 18 amino acids. Trimming took off 0 bases at V and 0 bases at J, with 15 bases between the two ends. Germline-derived CDR1 and CDR2 are LGHNA and YNFKEQ. The CDR3 region has the DNA TGTGCCAGCAGCCAAGAGGGATCCAGTTCTTTCTCTGGAAACACCATATATTTT. Translating it yields CASSQEGSSSFSGNTIYF.

This clonotype was seen repeatedly, ten times or more. The rearrangement links TRBV20-1 to TRBJ1-2; no clear D gene. Germline CDR1 is DFQATT and CDR2 is SNEGSKA (reference sequence). The germline V and J ends were trimmed by 2 bases and 10 bases, with 14 bases remaining between them. The length of the CDR3 is 12 residues. The CDR3 loop is CSARLRSLHYTF. The CDR3 DNA is TGCAGTGCTAGACTGCGGTCGCTACACTACACCTTC.

V gene TRBV20-1 combines with J gene TRBJ2-7; 7 bases fit TRBD1. V dropped 5 bases and J dropped 6; count of bases not matched to a gene: 16. The CDR3 runs 15 residues. CDR1 and CDR2 (germline): DFQATT, SNEGSKA (reference sequence). The DNA of the CDR3 is TGCAGTGCTGGAAACACAGGGGTCCCATCTTCCGAGCAGTACTTC. It codes for CSAGNTGVPSSEQYF.

A few counts support this clonotype. V is TRBV20-1 and J is TRBJ2-1; D perhaps matches TRBD2 (6 bases). CDR1 is DFQATT and CDR2 is SNEGSKA in the germline V gene (reference sequence). The CDR3 is 15 residues long. Trimming took off 0 bases at V and 7 bases at J, with 16 bases between the two ends. CDR3 bases: TGCAGTGCTAGAGAGGGCGCGGGGCTTATTAATGAGCAGTTCTTC. This translates into CSAREGAGLINEQFF.

The V and J genes are TRBV13 and TRBJ2-6; D is unclear. The length of the CDR3 is 17 residues. Germline CDR1 PRHDT, CDR2 FYEKMQ (reference sequence). Trimming pared 4 bases from V and 1 base from J, leaving 14 bases between. The CDR3 loop reads CASSSLGVRSGANVLTF. The CDR3 region has the DNA TGTGCCAGCAGCTCCCTCGGCGTCAGATCTGGGGCCAACGTCCTGACTTTC.

The J gene is TRBJ1-1, the V gene TRBV12-5; D is perhaps TRBD1 (5 bases). Germline values: CDR1 LGHNT, CDR2 FRNRAP. The CDR3 runs 16 residues. The V and J ends lost 6 bases and 2 bases respectively, with 19 bases between them. The CDR3 here is CASGPFPRGPNTEAFF. CDR3 nucleotides: TGTGCTAGTGGCCCCTTCCCTAGGGGCCCCAACACTGAAGCTTTCTTT.

The J gene is TRBJ2-7, the V gene TRBV12-3 or TRBV12-4, with D possibly being TRBD2 (7 bases). CDR3 length: 16 amino acids. V lost 5 bases, J lost 5 bases, and 22 bases lay in between. CDR3 sequence reads: CASSRGLGGGQDEQYF. In DNA, the CDR3 is TGTGCCAGCAGTCGTGGACTAGGGGGGGGACAAGACGAGCAGTACTTC.